This entry describes one T cell receptor (beta chain). The antigen is unknown. The study's library attached unique molecular identifiers to single cDNA molecules. In the source study's methods: Samples had a median of about 95,000 TCRs, ranging about 20,000 to 690,600. Using its own MiXCR run on the RACE reads, TCRdb lists one record per CDR3 protein. The V and J calls reflect TCRdb's pipeline rather than the authors' work. Of roughly 180,000 distinct CDR3 sequences listed, 20% to 25% are singletons. Time point specified: patch test 1, 2 weeks after DPC sensitization. Stated treatment: therapeutic diphenylcyclopropenone sensitization with weekly scalp DPC. The data stem from a study of human T cells and chemical hapten exposure. Whole-study context: Researchers reported sensitizing a 2 cm by 2 cm upper inner arm skin site with 2% DPC.

V was clipped by 2 bases and J by 6 bases, with 8 bases between them. The CDR3 is 14 residues long. Study-wide points: Sensitizing to DPC left TCRs with a frequency above 1 in 1000 unaltered.

This specimen consisted of whole blood, obtained in connection with sensitization to the hapten diphenylcyclopropenone (DPC). The chain couples TRBV12-3 or TRBV12-4 to TRBJ1-6; D perhaps matches TRBD1 (6 bases). The origin of this receptor is a woman aged 45 to 65 with alopecia areata. Some clones in this sample may be carry-over from other donors' samples. As DNA, the CDR3 is TGTGCCAGCAGTTTAACAGGGATTAATTCACCCCTCCACTTT. This translates into CASSLTGINSPLHF.